Listed here are 32 T cell receptor beta chains from one sample, sequenced in a study of CD8+ T cells in alopecia areata. Extracted from the samples, RNA was reverse transcribed into cDNA to serve as the sequencing template. Using immunoSEQ multiplex PCR, the repertoire was profiled, and TCRdb retains in-frame clones only, with some absent. The table lists under 200,000 clones, approximately 57% of them singletons. Treatment of the sample: oral pan-JAK inhibitor, 5-10 mg twice daily. Material: CD4+ T cells sorted from blood, obtained at week 24, from a patient treated with tofacitinib. The receptors were sampled from a human donor with alopecia areata.

The rearrangement links TRBV2 to TRBJ2-7; tentatively, D is TRBD2 (6 bases). Deletions cut 2 bases from V and 0 bases from J, with 11 bases between. This CDR3 is built from 15 residues. Per the germline V gene, CDR1 is SNHLY and CDR2 is FYNNEI. In DNA, the CDR3 is TGTGCCAGCAGTGAATATGCGGGGAGCTCCTACGAGCAGTACTTC. This gives the protein CASSEYAGSSYEQYF.

The chain links TRBV9 to TRBJ2-5, with TRBD2 matching 11 bases. V lost 4 bases, J lost 7 bases, and 6 bases stayed unmatched. Germline V CDR1 and CDR2: SGDLS, YYNGEE. This CDR3 has 14 amino acids. The chain's CDR3 is CASSRSGGDGTQYF. The CDR3 nucleotides are TGTGCCAGCAGCCGTAGCGGGGGGGACGGGACCCAGTACTTC.

The chain is built from TRBV30 and TRBJ1-2; 7 bases line up with TRBD1. Trimming at V came to 3 bases and at J to 6 bases, leaving 7 bases not matched to a gene. Looked up from germline, CDR1 is GTSNPN and CDR2 is SVGIG (reference sequence). The CDR3 consists of 13 residues. The chain's CDR3 is CAWRLGTEDGYTF. In DNA, the CDR3 is TGTGCCTGGAGACTCGGGACAGAAGATGGCTACACCTTC.

The rearrangement joins TRBV29-1 to TRBJ1-5, with a possible D match to TRBD1 (5 bases). The germline V gene has CDR1 SQVTM and CDR2 ANQGSEA. Trimming removed 4 bases from V and 4 bases from J, with 14 bases in between. This CDR3 contains 14 residues. The CDR3 is CSVGEQEGNQPQHF. Here the CDR3 DNA reads TGCAGCGTTGGCGAACAGGAGGGTAATCAGCCCCAGCATTTT. The full variable domain, completed using reference TRBV29-1 and TRBJ1-5, is SAVISQKPSRDICQRGTSLTIQCQVDSQVTMMFWYRQQPGQSLTLIATANQGSEATYESGFVIDKFPISRPNLTFSTLTVSNMSPEDSSIYLCSVGEQEGNQPQHFGDGTRLSIL.

The chain carries TRBV5-1 and TRBJ2-7, with D perhaps being TRBD1 or TRBD2 (5 bases each). CDR1 is SGHRS, CDR2 YFSETQ, per germline. V shed 4 bases and J shed 3 bases, with 17 bases lying between them. CDR3 length equals 15 residues. In DNA, the CDR3 is TGCGCCAGCAGCCCGGGGTTGGGGCAGCTCTACGAGCAGTACTTC. This codes for CASSPGLGQLYEQYF.

This clone was counted between two and nine times. The chain links TRBV29-1 to TRBJ2-5, with TRBD1 matching over 10 bases. Trimming took 3 bases from V and 1 from J; bases not matched to a gene: 8. Germline CDR1 and CDR2: SQVTM and ANQGSEA. CDR3 length equals 16 residues. This chain's CDR3 is CSVDSPGQGFQETQYF. CDR3 in DNA: TGCAGCGTTGATTCACCGGGACAGGGGTTCCAAGAGACCCAGTACTTC.

In its sample, this clone was seen a few times. This sequence joins TRBV19 and TRBJ2-5; D uncertain. Germline lookup yields CDR1 LNHDA and CDR2 SQIVND (reference sequence). V was trimmed by 6 bases and J by 5 bases, leaving 16 bases between them. The CDR3 consists of 14 residues. CDR3: CASSPPAPAETQYF. The DNA of the CDR3 is TGTGCCAGTAGCCCACCGGCCCCGGCGGAGACCCAGTACTTC.

The chain carries TRBV7-2 and TRBJ1-2; D ambiguous. Germline-derived CDR1 and CDR2 are SGHTA and FQGNSA. The CDR3 is made up of 12 amino acids. The germline V and J ends were trimmed by 1 base and 4 bases, with 4 bases remaining between them. The CDR3 nucleotides are TGTGCCAGCAGCTTAGGCGGCTATGGCTACACCTTC. Its protein product is CASSLGGYGYTF.

This rearrangement joins TRBV29-1 to TRBJ1-1; D is undetermined. Germline V gene lookup returns CDR1 SQVTM and CDR2 ANQGSEA. This CDR3 is 13 amino acids long. Trimming cost V 4 bases and J 0 bases, with 9 bases left between them. CDR3 nucleotide sequence: TGCAGCGTTGGGGCGAAGATGAACACTGAAGCTTTCTTT. It specifies CSVGAKMNTEAFF.

The gene calls are TRBV19 and TRBJ1-2; D call uncertain. Germline CDR1 is LNHDA and CDR2 is SQIVND (reference sequence). V lost 8 bases and J lost 5, with 9 bases in between. The CDR3 runs 11 residues. The CDR3 reads CASRRRYGYTF. For the CDR3, the DNA is TGTGCCAGTCGAAGGAGGTATGGCTACACCTTC.

This clone was observed a few times. The V and J genes are TRBV6-5 and TRBJ1-1; 7 bases fit TRBD1. V shed 6 bases, J shed 3 bases, and the junction held 7 bases outside the gene matches. Germline values: CDR1 MNHEY, CDR2 SVGAGI. The CDR3 runs to 14 residues. This CDR3 reads CASRPHDRDTEAFF. CDR3 sequence (DNA): TGTGCCAGCAGACCACACGACAGGGACACTGAAGCTTTCTTT.

The J gene is TRBJ1-6, the V gene TRBV30, with TRBD1 as a possible D gene (5 bases). This CDR3 is built from 14 residues. In germline, CDR1 is GTSNPN, CDR2 SVGIG (reference sequence). Trimming removed 2 bases at V and 8 bases at J, with 13 bases between. CDR3 region: CAWSSQGRDSPLHF. CDR3 DNA: TGTGCCTGGAGTTCCCAGGGACGTGATTCACCCCTCCACTTT.

This clone was picked up a small number of times. The rearrangement uses TRBV29-1 and TRBJ1-1; TRBD1 is a possible D gene (6 bases). The V gene lost 4 bases and the J gene lost 0 bases, with 9 bases spanning the gap. CDR3 size: 13 residues. Germline V lookup: CDR1 SQVTM, CDR2 ANQGSEA. The CDR3 nucleotides read TGCAGCGTTGGGGGGGCGGTGAACACTGAAGCTTTCTTT. Translated, it gives CSVGGAVNTEAFF.

The genes are TRBV7-8 and TRBJ2-5; D is possibly TRBD2 (7 bases). The V end lost 0 bases, the J end lost 7 bases, and 12 bases lay between the germline ends. The CDR3 is 14 residues long. Looked up from germline, CDR1 is SGHVS and CDR2 is FQNEAQ. CDR3 DNA: TGTGCCAGCAGCTTAGCGTCGGGGGGCGGGACCCAGTACTTC. Its translation: CASSLASGGGTQYF. Variable domain in full (rest from reference TRBV7-8 and TRBJ2-5): GAGVSQSPRYKVAKRGQDVALRCDPISGHVSLFWYQQALGQGPEFLTYFQNEAQLDKSGLPSDRFFAERPEGSVSTLKIQRTQQEDSAVYLCASSLASGGGTQYFGPGTRLLVL.

The J gene is TRBJ1-5, the V gene TRBV6-5; D uncertain. The V end was cut by 5 bases, the J end by 6 bases, with 8 bases between. The CDR3 sequence is 12 residues long. CDR1 and CDR2 from the germline V gene are MNHEY and SVGAGI. The CDR3 DNA sequence: TGTGCCAGCAGTAACGGTCCTCAGCCCCAGCATTTT. This translates into CASSNGPQPQHF.

This rearrangement joins TRBV7-2 to TRBJ2-7; D ambiguous. The ends were cut back, 8 bases at V and 6 bases at J, with 20 bases in the middle. This CDR3 comprises 14 residues. Germline CDR1 is SGHTA and CDR2 is FQGNSA. The CDR3 region has the DNA TGTGCCAGCGGGTCCCGAGACTGGGCTTCCGAGCAGTACTTC. Amino acid sequence: CASGSRDWASEQYF.

In this sample, this clone turned up a few times. This chain joins TRBV13 and TRBJ2-4; 8 nucleotides line up with TRBD1. Germline V lookup: CDR1 PRHDT, CDR2 FYEKMQ (reference sequence). With V trimmed by 6 bases and J by 5 bases, 6 bases remained unmatched. The CDR3 has 14 amino acids. The CDR3 region is CASRVTGGQNIQYF. Written as DNA, the CDR3 is TGTGCCAGCAGAGTAACAGGGGGGCAAAACATTCAGTACTTC.

The chain joins TRBV15 to TRBJ2-7, with unresolved D. CDR1 LNHNV and CDR2 YYDKDF come from the germline V gene (reference sequence). V was clipped by 2 bases and J by 2 bases, with 13 bases between them. The CDR3 sequence is 15 residues long. CDR3 amino acids: CATSRQTGSTYEQYF. CDR3 DNA sequence: TGTGCCACCAGCAGACAGACGGGTTCGACCTACGAGCAGTACTTC. Variable domain in full (rest from reference TRBV15 and TRBJ2-7): DAMVIQNPRYQVTQFGKPVTLSCSQTLNHNVMYWYQQKSSQAPKLLFHYYDKDFNNEADTPDNFQSRRPNTSFCFLDIRSPGLGDTAMYLCATSRQTGSTYEQYFGPGTRLTVT.

The chain recombines TRBV18 with TRBJ2-7, with no clear D. Germline CDR1 KGHSH, CDR2 LQKENI. Between the trimmed V and J ends, which lost 2 bases and 5 bases, there was a span of 10 bases. This CDR3 is built from 13 residues. In DNA form, the CDR3 reads TGTGCCAGCTCACCAAATCAGTTCCACGAGCAGTACTTC. This translates into CASSPNQFHEQYF. The full variable domain, completed using reference TRBV18 and TRBJ2-7, is NAGVMQNPRHLVRRRGQEARLRCSPMKGHSHVYWYRQLPEEGLKFMVYLQKENIIDESGMPKERFSAEFPKEGPSILRIQQVVRGDSAAYFCASSPNQFHEQYFGPGTRLTVT.

The chain joins TRBV30 to TRBJ1-1; D remains ambiguous. The V gene lost 1 base and the J gene lost 7 bases, with 13 bases spanning the gap. Germline CDR1 and CDR2: GTSNPN and SVGIG (reference sequence). The CDR3 extends over 13 amino acids. CDR3 sequence reads: CAWSGSGRIEAFF. The CDR3 DNA sequence: TGTGCCTGGAGTGGGTCAGGTCGGATTGAAGCTTTCTTT.

The rearrangement joins TRBV5-1 to TRBJ1-2; D ambiguous. CDR1 is SGHRS, CDR2 YFSETQ, per germline. The CDR3 has 13 amino acids. The V and J ends lost 4 bases and 4 bases respectively, with 11 bases between them. CDR3 protein: CASSQDLIYGYTF. CDR3 in DNA: TGCGCCAGCAGCCAGGATCTAATCTATGGCTACACCTTC.

The chain recombines TRBV7-9 with TRBJ2-5, with 10 bases aligning to TRBD1. This CDR3 is 14 amino acids long. Germline loops: CDR1 SEHNR, CDR2 FQNEAQ (reference sequence). The junction had 5 bases not matched to a gene; V was cut back by 1 base and J by 9 bases. In DNA form, the CDR3 reads TGTGCCAGCAGCTTAGTAGCCGGACAGGGGGCCCAGTACTTC. It yields the protein CASSLVAGQGAQYF.

The chain is built from TRBV23-1 and TRBJ2-6; D might be TRBD1 or TRBD2, each matching 6 bases. TRBV23-1 has ORF status, its function being uncertain. The CDR3 extends over 18 amino acids. V dropped 7 bases and J dropped 0 bases, with 19 bases sitting between them. CDR3 residues: CASIQGGGLVSGANVLTF. The CDR3 nucleotides are TGCGCCAGCATCCAAGGAGGGGGGCTAGTCTCTGGGGCCAACGTCCTGACTTTC.

There are a few counts of this clone. The CDR3 here is CASSNRGSTEAFF. As DNA, the CDR3 is TGTGCCAGCTCAAACAGGGGAAGCACTGAAGCTTTCTTT. The chain joins TRBV19 to TRBJ1-1; 7 positions match TRBD1. The V segment lost 9 bases and the J segment 4 bases; nucleotides outside the gene matches: 8. In germline, CDR1 is LNHDA, CDR2 SQIVND (reference sequence). The CDR3 spans 13 residues.

The chain uses TRBV27 and TRBJ2-7, with TRBD1 as a possible D gene (5 bases). Germline CDR1 is MNHEY and CDR2 is SMNVEV (reference sequence). The V gene lost 6 bases and the J gene lost 5 bases, with 23 bases spanning the gap. The CDR3 sequence is 16 residues long. The CDR3: CASSSHQAGSVHEQYF. The CDR3 region has the DNA TGTGCCAGCAGCTCTCACCAGGCAGGGTCAGTCCACGAGCAGTACTTC.

The rearrangement links TRBV29-1 to TRBJ1-4; 12 nucleotides match TRBD1. The CDR3 loop spans 13 amino acids. With 7 bases clipped from V and 7 bases from J, the junction kept 4 bases outside the gene matches. Germline values: CDR1 SQVTM, CDR2 ANQGSEA. CDR3 amino acids: CSAGQGAIEKLFF. The CDR3 region has the DNA TGCAGCGCGGGACAGGGGGCGATTGAAAAACTGTTTTTT. Combining the CDR3 with reference TRBV29-1 and TRBJ1-4 gives the whole variable domain SAVISQKPSRDICQRGTSLTIQCQVDSQVTMMFWYRQQPGQSLTLIATANQGSEATYESGFVIDKFPISRPNLTFSTLTVSNMSPEDSSIYLCSAGQGAIEKLFFGSGTQLSVL.

V usage is TRBV19 and J usage is TRBJ1-1; D may be TRBD1 (5 bases). The CDR3 is made up of 13 amino acids. Deletions cut 4 bases from V and 2 bases from J, with 8 bases between. Germline CDR1 LNHDA, CDR2 SQIVND (reference sequence). CDR3 protein: CASSTRDNTEAFF. The CDR3 region has the DNA TGTGCCAGTAGTACCCGGGACAACACTGAAGCTTTCTTT.

The chain has TRBV14 and TRBJ2-3; the D call may be TRBD1 or TRBD2 (5 bases each). The CDR3 totals 16 residues. V was cut by 2 bases and J by 2 bases, with 14 bases left in between. Germline V CDR1 and CDR2: SGHDN, FVKESK. The CDR3 DNA sequence: TGTGCCAGCAGCCAATCTCCGGGGCTTCCCACAGATACGCAGTATTTT. This sequence encodes CASSQSPGLPTDTQYF.

The chain uses TRBV6-5 and TRBJ2-2, with TRBD1 as a possible D gene (6 bases). The CDR3 is made up of 14 amino acids. Germline loops: CDR1 MNHEY, CDR2 SVGAGI. V lost 7 bases and J lost 5, with 14 bases in between. In DNA form, the CDR3 reads TGTGCCAGCAATCCCAGGGGTGGGACCGGGGAGCTGTTTTTT. This gives the protein CASNPRGGTGELFF.

This clone was counted between two and nine times. Other DNA sequences in the sample encode the same CDR3. The CDR3 loop reads CASSQAETQYF. In nucleotides, the CDR3 is TGTGCCAGCAGCCAAGCAGAGACCCAGTACTTC. The rearrangement joins TRBV14 to TRBJ2-5; D is ambiguous. The CDR3 length is 11 residues. Trimming took off 1 base at V and 4 bases at J, with 1 base between the two ends. The V gene's germline CDR1 is SGHDN and CDR2 FVKESK.

The chain is built from TRBV5-1 and TRBJ2-3; 7 nucleotides agree with TRBD1. Trimming removed 4 bases from V and 2 bases from J; junction bases left unmatched: 10. This CDR3 is 16 amino acids long. Germline V gene sequence: CDR1 SGHRS, CDR2 YFSETQ. In DNA, the CDR3 is TGCGCCAGCAGCCTCCTGAGGGGACAGCTCACAGATACGCAGTATTTT. Protein product: CASSLLRGQLTDTQYF.

The chain employs TRBV15 and TRBJ2-4; a possible D gene is TRBD2 (6 bases). Trimming took 1 base from V and 9 from J, leaving 10 bases between them. The CDR3 is made up of 13 amino acids. Germline CDR1 is LNHNV and CDR2 is YYDKDF (reference sequence). CDR3 nucleotides: TGTGCCACCAGCAGAGGAGAAGCGGGCATTCAGTACTTC. Its translation is CATSRGEAGIQYF.